Presented here are 26 T cell receptor beta chains from one specimen sequenced in a study of blood T cells in healthy people across ages. Primed by a sample-barcoded 5' primer and a J-beta primer mix, a second PCR proceeded for about 7 to 11 cycles. TCRdb called the 5' RACE reads again in MiXCR, with one record for every CDR3 protein. The profile covers approximately 960,000 distinct CDR3 sequences, with almost 30% appearing a single time and 9.5% to 13% taken by the ten largest. The data also belong to a second study, concerning T cells of mothers and their children.

Sequencing was carried out using blood. The origin of the receptors is a woman aged 35 to 49 in good health.

V is TRBV5-1 and J is TRBJ1-2; D unclear. The germline gives CDR1 SGHRS, CDR2 YFSETQ. The CDR3 has 14 amino acids. V gave up 0 bases and J gave up 8 bases, with 14 bases separating them. The CDR3 protein is CASSLEGSFYGYTF. In DNA form, the CDR3 reads TGCGCCAGCAGCTTGGAGGGCAGCTTTTACGGCTACACCTTC.

This clonotype was seen many times. The chain has TRBV29-1 and TRBJ2-7; TRBD1 matches 8 bases. V shed 0 bases and J 6 bases; nucleotides not matched to a gene: 7. The V gene's germline CDR1 is SQVTM and CDR2 ANQGSEA. The CDR3 spans 14 residues. As DNA, the CDR3 is TGCAGCGTTGAAGACGGTCAGGGGGCTAGCGAGCAGTACTTC. Encoded protein: CSVEDGQGASEQYF.

The chain is built from TRBV20-1 and TRBJ2-1, with 7 bases lining up with TRBD1. Germline CDR1 DFQATT, CDR2 SNEGSKA (reference sequence). The CDR3 totals 13 residues. V gave up 6 bases and J gave up 0 bases; unmatched junction bases: 2. The CDR3 coding sequence is TGCAGTGCCGAGGGGGCCTCCTACAATGAGCAGTTCTTC. Protein: CSAEGASYNEQFF.

V usage is TRBV20-1 and J usage is TRBJ2-3; D possibly corresponds to TRBD1 (5 bases). CDR3 length equals 15 residues. Germline V gene lookup returns CDR1 DFQATT and CDR2 SNEGSKA (reference sequence). V was clipped by 1 base and J by 2 bases, with 13 bases between them. The CDR3 is CSARGGSYNTDTQYF. DNA for the CDR3: TGCAGTGCTAGAGGGGGCAGTTATAACACAGATACGCAGTATTTT.

The rearrangement links TRBV3-1 to TRBJ1-4; the match to TRBD1 covers 8 bases. Germline V gene sequence: CDR1 LGHDT, CDR2 YNNKEL (reference sequence). The CDR3 runs to 18 residues. J was trimmed by 4 bases and V by 4 bases; bases with no gene match: 14. The chain's CDR3 is CASSPMTGAASGNEKLFF. For the CDR3, the DNA is TGTGCCAGCAGCCCAATGACAGGGGCGGCGAGTGGTAATGAAAAACTGTTTTTT.

This clonotype was detected a few times. The chain couples TRBV12-3 or TRBV12-4 to TRBJ1-1; 10 bases line up with TRBD1. J was trimmed by 3 bases and V by 8 bases; bases with no gene match: 3. CDR3 size: 13 residues. CDR3 sequence (DNA): TGTGCCAGCTCCGGGACAGGGGACACTGAAGCTTTCTTT. Translating it yields CASSGTGDTEAFF.

This clonotype was seen many times. This chain uses TRBV28 with TRBJ1-1, with 7 bases matching TRBD1. The CDR3 contains 17 residues. CDR1 is MDHEN, CDR2 SYDVKM, per germline. J gave up 3 bases and V 6 bases, and 16 bases lay outside the gene matches. DNA for the CDR3: TGTGCCAGCAGCTCCGTCCGCGACAGGGATGGGTACACTGAAGCTTTCTTT. Its protein product is CASSSVRDRDGYTEAFF. The variable domain in full, with the rest retrieved from reference TRBV28 and TRBJ1-1, is DVKVTQSSRYLVKRTGEKVFLECVQDMDHENMFWYRQDPGLGLRLIYFSYDVKMKEKGDIPEGYSVSREKKERFSLILESASTNQTSMYLCASSSVRDRDGYTEAFFGQGTRLTVV.

The rearrangement uses TRBV28 and TRBJ2-4; 7 bases agree with TRBD2. The V gene's germline CDR1 is MDHEN and CDR2 SYDVKM. Trimming at V came to 2 bases and at J to 2 bases, leaving 9 bases not matched to a gene. The CDR3 extends over 17 amino acids. CDR3 region: CASSLNGGNLTKNIQYF. CDR3 nucleotides: TGTGCCAGCAGTTTAAACGGGGGGAACCTAACCAAAAACATTCAGTACTTC.

This clonotype was observed a few times. The chain has TRBV6-5 and TRBJ1-1; perhaps TRBD1 as D (5 bases). V shed 2 bases and J shed 6 bases, with 13 bases lying between them. The CDR3 is 14 amino acids. Germline CDR1 and CDR2: MNHEY and SVGAGI. CDR3 region: CASSYRVGGSEAFF. The CDR3 bases are TGTGCCAGCAGTTACAGGGTCGGGGGATCTGAAGCTTTCTTT.

This clonotype has more than one count but fewer than ten. V and J are TRBV4-3 and TRBJ2-1; D not certain. V was trimmed by 0 bases and J by 1 base, leaving 10 bases between them. From germline, CDR1 is LGHNA and CDR2 YSLEER. The CDR3 is 16 residues long. The CDR3 sequence is CASSQEGHPSYNEQFF. The CDR3 bases are TGCGCCAGCAGCCAAGAGGGCCACCCTTCCTACAATGAGCAGTTCTTC.

The chain combines TRBV27 with TRBJ2-1, with TRBD2 matching 9 bases. Per germline, CDR1 MNHEY and CDR2 SMNVEV (reference sequence). The CDR3 has 14 residues. J gave up 8 bases and V 5 bases, and 7 bases lay outside the gene matches. The CDR3 is CASSHGTSSYEQFF. Here the CDR3 DNA reads TGTGCCAGCAGTCACGGGACTAGCAGCTATGAGCAGTTCTTC.

This chain uses TRBV2 with TRBJ1-4, with 7 bases fitting TRBD1. Per the germline V gene, CDR1 is SNHLY and CDR2 is FYNNEI. This CDR3 has 14 amino acids. The trim removed 6 bases at V and 5 bases at J, leaving 6 bases unmatched. The chain's CDR3 is CASSSRGDNEKLFF. The CDR3, as DNA: TGTGCCAGCAGCTCCAGGGGGGACAATGAAAAACTGTTTTTT.

The chain carries TRBV6-5 and TRBJ1-5; a possible D gene is TRBD1 (6 bases). Deletions cut 7 bases from V and 0 bases from J, with 16 bases between. This CDR3 is built from 16 residues. Germline-derived CDR1 and CDR2 are MNHEY and SVGAGI. CDR3 nucleotides: TGTGCCAGCAAAGGGGGGCCGAGATATAGCAATCAGCCCCAGCATTTT. Translated: CASKGGPRYSNQPQHF.

The chain uses TRBV18 and TRBJ2-7, with D unclear. CDR1 and CDR2 from the germline V gene are KGHSH and LQKENI. This CDR3 is built from 17 residues. Trimming pared 4 bases from V and 0 bases from J, leaving 19 bases between. The CDR3 sequence is CASSQIRPTSNSYEQYF. Here the CDR3 DNA reads TGTGCCAGCTCACAGATACGGCCCACTTCAAACTCCTACGAGCAGTACTTC.

This clonotype was observed a handful of times. The J gene is TRBJ2-3, the V gene TRBV28; 7 nucleotides agree with TRBD1. The CDR3 has 15 amino acids. The germline V gene has CDR1 MDHEN and CDR2 SYDVKM. Losses at the gene ends were 5 bases for V and 2 bases for J; bases not matched to a gene: 7. In DNA form, the CDR3 reads TGTGCCAGCAGTCTCCGGGACAGCCTCACAGATACGCAGTATTTT. This encodes CASSLRDSLTDTQYF.

This clonotype was counted a few times. V is TRBV7-9 and J is TRBJ2-1, with D perhaps matching TRBD1 (6 bases). V was shortened by 5 bases and J by 2 bases, with 16 bases between the two germline ends. The CDR3 is 16 residues long. Germline CDR1 is SEHNR and CDR2 is FQNEAQ (reference sequence). The CDR3 loop is CASSDRWQGTYNEQFF. For the CDR3, the DNA is TGTGCCAGCAGCGACCGTTGGCAGGGGACCTACAATGAGCAGTTCTTC.

V is TRBV12-3 or TRBV12-4 and J is TRBJ2-2; the match to TRBD2 covers 15 bases. The CDR3 has 16 amino acids. The V gene end was trimmed by 4 bases and the J gene end by 7 bases; junction bases not matched to a gene: 4. This CDR3 is CASSWTSGGAGGELFF. CDR3 nucleotide sequence: TGTGCCAGCAGTTGGACTAGCGGGGGGGCCGGCGGGGAGCTGTTTTTT.

This clonotype was found a few times. The rearrangement links TRBV15 to TRBJ1-1, with a possible D match to TRBD1 (5 bases). The germline V gene encodes CDR1 LNHNV and CDR2 YYDKDF (reference sequence). V was clipped by 6 bases and J by 2 bases, with 10 bases between them. This CDR3 is built from 13 residues. CDR3 region: CATSTDSNTEAFF. In DNA, the CDR3 is TGTGCCACCAGTACCGACAGTAACACTGAAGCTTTCTTT.

The V call is TRBV20-1, the J call TRBJ2-1, with 9 positions matching TRBD2. J gave up 13 bases and V 6 bases, and 25 bases lay outside the gene matches. The CDR3 is 17 residues long. The V gene's germline CDR1 is DFQATT and CDR2 SNEGSKA (reference sequence). This CDR3 reads CSASLPLGLALDETQFF. CDR3 nucleotides: TGCAGTGCCTCGCTCCCCCTGGGACTAGCTTTAGATGAGACCCAGTTCTTC.

This clonotype was counted only a few times. The chain is built from TRBV5-1 and TRBJ2-3; the match to TRBD1 covers 12 bases. The J segment lost 5 bases and the V segment lost 3 bases, leaving 10 bases of the junction unmatched. The CDR3 contains 17 residues. CDR1 and CDR2 (germline): SGHRS, YFSETQ. CDR3 amino acids: CASSSYRDRGRQDTQYF. The CDR3 region has the DNA TGCGCCAGCAGCTCATACCGGGACAGGGGGCGGCAAGATACGCAGTATTTT.

J is TRBJ1-1 and V is TRBV20-1; 8 positions agree with TRBD1. J was trimmed by 5 bases and V by 6 bases; bases with no gene match: 11. The CDR3 spans 14 residues. The germline gives CDR1 DFQATT, CDR2 SNEGSKA (reference sequence). The CDR3 DNA follows: TGCAGTGCCAGTTCCAACAGGGGGTGGACTGAAGCTTTCTTT. This encodes CSASSNRGWTEAFF.

This clonotype was counted at least ten times. The chain recombines TRBV7-3 with TRBJ2-7; a possible D gene is TRBD1 (6 bases). V was shortened by 1 base and J by 3 bases, with 10 bases between the two germline ends. The CDR3 length is 14 residues. Germline V gene lookup returns CDR1 SGHTA and CDR2 FQGTGA. In DNA form, the CDR3 reads TGTGCCAGCAGCTTAAGCCCAGGGGACTACGAGCAGTACTTC. This sequence encodes CASSLSPGDYEQYF.

This chain connects TRBV2 to TRBJ1-1; TRBD1 aligns across 7 bases. CDR1 is SNHLY, CDR2 FYNNEI, per germline. This CDR3 is 13 amino acids long. V lost 9 bases to trimming and J lost 3 bases; unmatched junction nucleotides: 7. CDR3 in DNA: TGTGCCAGTAGACAGGGTTGGGACACTGAAGCTTTCTTT. It yields the protein CASRQGWDTEAFF.

The chain employs TRBV7-2 and TRBJ2-1, with TRBD2 matching 7 bases. The trim removed 3 bases at V and 7 bases at J, leaving 6 bases unmatched. This CDR3 spans 14 amino acids. The germline V gene has CDR1 SGHTA and CDR2 FQGNSA. CDR3 sequence (DNA): TGTGCCAGCAGCTTGGCGGGGGACCTTAATGAGCAGTTCTTC. It encodes CASSLAGDLNEQFF.

This clonotype was found a few times. This chain links TRBV5-1 with TRBJ2-3; 7 positions agree with TRBD1. The CDR3 has 16 residues. V was pared by 3 bases and J by 2 bases, with 9 bases of the junction left unmatched. CDR1 SGHRS and CDR2 YFSETQ come from the germline V gene. The CDR3 DNA follows: TGCGCCAGCAGCTCAACCGCAGGGGGAGTCACAGATACGCAGTATTTT. Translation: CASSSTAGGVTDTQYF. Complete variable domain (other parts from reference TRBV5-1 and TRBJ2-3): KAGVTQTPRYLIKTRGQQVTLSCSPISGHRSVSWYQQTPGQGLQFLFEYFSETQRNKGNFPGRFSGRQFSNSRSEMNVSTLELGDSALYLCASSSTAGGVTDTQYFGPGTRLTVL.

This clonotype has only a few counts. The chain couples TRBV5-1 to TRBJ2-1; TRBD1 matches 8 bases. The CDR3 is 14 amino acids. The trim removed 2 bases at V and 8 bases at J, leaving 6 bases unmatched. Germline-derived CDR1 and CDR2 are SGHRS and YFSETQ. CDR3 DNA sequence: TGCGCCAGCAGCTTACAGGGGGTAATCGATGAGCAGTTCTTC. This translates into CASSLQGVIDEQFF.